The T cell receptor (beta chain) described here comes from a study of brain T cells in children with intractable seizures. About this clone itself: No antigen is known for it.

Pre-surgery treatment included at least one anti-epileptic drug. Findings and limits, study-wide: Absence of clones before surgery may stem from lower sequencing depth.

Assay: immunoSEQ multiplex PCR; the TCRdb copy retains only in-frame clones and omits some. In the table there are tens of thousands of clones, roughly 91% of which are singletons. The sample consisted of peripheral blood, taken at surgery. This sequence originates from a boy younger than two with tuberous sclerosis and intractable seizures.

The CDR3 DNA sequence: TGTGCCAGCAGTGGCGCGACAGGGGCGCAGTATTTT. It codes for CASSGATGAQYF. The rearrangement joins TRBV2 to TRBJ2-3; TRBD1 matches at 8 bases. CDR1 and CDR2 (germline): SNHLY, FYNNEI. V was pared by 4 bases and J by 10 bases, with 4 bases of the junction left unmatched. The CDR3 extends over 12 amino acids.